This TCR beta chain was identified in a study of blood T cell repertoires in COVID-19. Whole-study context: T cells, B-cell-depleted T cells, or PBMCs supplied cDNA or gDNA.

Per the original data handling: Estimation of nucleated cell counts relied on the amplification of reference gene primers. Sequencing was performed with immunoSEQ multiplex PCR; in TCRdb, only in-frame clones are kept and a portion is missing. Clone size and the V and J calls come from that table; the DNA yielded D and trimming. The data hold 350,000 to 400,000 clones, with around 91% observed a single time. Germline CDR1 and CDR2: SQVTM and ANQGSEA. Trimming removed 7 bases from V and 6 bases from J, with 15 bases in between. The CDR3 length is 13 residues. Sequenced: peripheral blood. This chain uses TRBV29-1 with TRBJ2-2; tentative D call: TRBD2 (5 bases). The TCR comes from a man aged 18 to 29 with active or convalescent COVID-19. The DNA for the CDR3 is TGCAGCGGGAGCGCGGGCCCCTCCGGGGAGCTGTTTTTT. It codes for CSGSAGPSGELFF.